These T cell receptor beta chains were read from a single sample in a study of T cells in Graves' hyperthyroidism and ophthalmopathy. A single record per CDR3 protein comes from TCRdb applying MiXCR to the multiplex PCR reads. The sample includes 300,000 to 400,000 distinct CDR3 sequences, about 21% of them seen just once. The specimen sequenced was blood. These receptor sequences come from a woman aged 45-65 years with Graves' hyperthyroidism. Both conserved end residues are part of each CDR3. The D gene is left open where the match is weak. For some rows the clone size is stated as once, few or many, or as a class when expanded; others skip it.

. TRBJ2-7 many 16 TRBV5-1 CASSFISPGEATEQYF TGCGCCAGCAGCTTTATTAGTCCCGGGGAGGCGACAGAGCAGTACTTC
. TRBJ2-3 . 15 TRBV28 CASSQDQGSTDTQYF TGTGCCAGCAGCCAAGATCAGGGCAGCACAGATACGCAGTATTTT
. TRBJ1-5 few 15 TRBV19 CASEQTRAYNQPQHF TGTGCCAGTGAGCAAACGAGGGCATACAATCAGCCCCAGCATTTT
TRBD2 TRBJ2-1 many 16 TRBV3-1 CASSPTSGSRGDEQFF TGTGCCAGCAGCCCGACTAGCGGGAGCAGGGGGGATGAGCAGTTCTTC
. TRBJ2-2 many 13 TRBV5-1 CASSSGRSGELFF TGCGCCAGCAGCTCCGGACGTAGCGGGGAGCTGTTTTTT
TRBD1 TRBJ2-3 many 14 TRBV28 CASSSGQARDTQYF TGTGCCAGCAGTTCGGGACAGGCCAGAGATACGCAGTATTTT
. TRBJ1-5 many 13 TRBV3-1 CASSQAIYQPQHF TGTGCCAGCAGCCAAGCGATCTATCAGCCCCAGCATTTT
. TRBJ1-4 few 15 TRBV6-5 CASSYLGGKNEKLFF TGTGCCAGCAGTTACTTGGGCGGGAAGAATGAAAAACTGTTTTTT
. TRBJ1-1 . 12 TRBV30 CAWSHLNTEAFF TGTGCCTGGAGTCACCTGAACACTGAAGCTTTCTTT
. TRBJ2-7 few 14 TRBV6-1 CASSEADGSYEQYF TGTGCCAGCAGTGAAGCGGACGGGTCCTACGAGCAGTACTTC
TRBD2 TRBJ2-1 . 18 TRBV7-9 CASSSPEFGSGGASEQFF TGTGCCAGCAGCTCCCCTGAGTTTGGTAGCGGGGGGGCCAGTGAGCAGTTCTTC
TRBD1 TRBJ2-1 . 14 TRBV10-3 CAISGTGAVHEQFF TGTGCCATCAGTGGGACAGGGGCGGTCCATGAGCAGTTCTTC
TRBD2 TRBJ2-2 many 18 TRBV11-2 CASSLIAGGAANTGELFF TGTGCCAGCAGCTTAATAGCGGGGGGAGCCGCGAACACCGGGGAGCTGTTTTTT
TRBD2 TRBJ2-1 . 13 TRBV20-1 CSPSSGRRDEQFF TGCAGCCCTAGTAGCGGGAGGAGGGATGAGCAGTTCTTC
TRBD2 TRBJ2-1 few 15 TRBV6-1 CASRMILAGEREQFF TGTGCCAGCAGAATGATACTAGCGGGAGAACGAGAGCAGTTCTTC
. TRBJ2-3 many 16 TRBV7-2 CASSFSWGGRGDTQYF TGTGCCAGCAGCTTCAGTTGGGGGGGGCGAGGAGATACGCAGTATTTT
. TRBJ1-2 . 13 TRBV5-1 CASSSQGGYGYTF TGCGCCAGCAGCTCACAGGGTGGGTATGGCTACACCTTC
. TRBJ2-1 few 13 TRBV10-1 CASSGAGWNEQFF TGCGCCAGCAGTGGGGCCGGATGGAATGAGCAGTTCTTC
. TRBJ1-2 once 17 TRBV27 CASRTILEGFGKYGYTF TGTGCCAGCAGAACGATTTTAGAGGGGTTCGGTAAATATGGCTACACCTTC
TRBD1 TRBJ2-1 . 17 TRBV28 CASRWTGGVILYNEQFF TGTGCCAGCAGATGGACAGGGGGCGTCATCCTGTACAATGAGCAGTTCTTC
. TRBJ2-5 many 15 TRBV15 CATSPHGGNQETQYF TGTGCCACCAGCCCGCACGGAGGGAACCAAGAGACCCAGTACTTC
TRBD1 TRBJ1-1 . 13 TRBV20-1 CSVPSDRALEAFF TGCAGTGTCCCTAGTGACAGGGCTCTGGAAGCTTTCTTT
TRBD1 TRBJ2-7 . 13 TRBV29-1 CSVREQGGGEQYF TGCAGCGTTAGGGAACAGGGGGGAGGTGAGCAGTACTTC
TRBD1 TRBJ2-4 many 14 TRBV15 CATSRVRQGNIQYF TGTGCCACCAGCAGAGTAAGACAGGGAAACATTCAGTACTTC
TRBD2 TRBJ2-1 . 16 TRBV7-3 CASSFGTSGVYNEQFF TGTGCCAGCAGCTTCGGGACTAGCGGAGTCTACAATGAGCAGTTCTTC
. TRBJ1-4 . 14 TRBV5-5 CASSLAGLDEKLFF TGTGCCAGCAGCTTGGCAGGGCTTGATGAAAAACTGTTTTTT
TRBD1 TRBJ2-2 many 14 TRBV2 CARGGQGVTGELFF TGTGCCAGAGGGGGACAGGGAGTCACCGGGGAGCTGTTTTTT
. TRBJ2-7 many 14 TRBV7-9 CASSTAGHSYEQYF TGTGCCAGTTCGACCGCGGGGCACTCCTACGAGCAGTACTTC
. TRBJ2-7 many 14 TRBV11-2 CASSFSQGPYEQYF TGTGCCAGCAGCTTTTCCCAGGGCCCCTACGAGCAGTACTTC
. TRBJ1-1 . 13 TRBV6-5 CASSYGTPGEAFF TGTGCCAGCAGTTACGGGACTCCCGGGGAAGCTTTCTTT
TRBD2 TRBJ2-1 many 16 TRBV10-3 CAISEAAGVSPNEQFF TGTGCCATCAGTGAGGCAGCGGGAGTATCGCCAAATGAGCAGTTCTTC
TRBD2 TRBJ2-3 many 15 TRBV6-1 CASRDSGMATDTQYF TGTGCCAGCAGAGATAGCGGGATGGCCACAGATACGCAGTATTTT
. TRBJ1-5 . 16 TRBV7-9 CASSLGVPSSNQPQHF TGTGCCAGCAGCTTAGGGGTGCCGAGTAGCAATCAGCCCCAGCATTTT
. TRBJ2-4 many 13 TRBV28 CASSPGGGNIQYF TGTGCCAGCAGCCCAGGGGGGGGAAACATTCAGTACTTC
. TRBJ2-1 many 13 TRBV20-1 CSARDSYYNEQFF TGCAGTGCTAGGGACTCCTACTACAATGAGCAGTTCTTC
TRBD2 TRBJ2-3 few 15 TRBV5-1 CASSLVAGVENTQYF TGCGCCAGCAGCTTAGTGGCGGGAGTCGAAAATACGCAGTATTTT
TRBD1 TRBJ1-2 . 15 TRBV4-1 CASSQLRDRDYGYTF TGCGCCAGCAGCCAACTCCGGGACAGGGACTATGGCTACACCTTC
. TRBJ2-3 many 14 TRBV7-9 CASSLSWGTDTQYF TGTGCCAGCAGCTTAAGCTGGGGCACAGATACGCAGTATTTT
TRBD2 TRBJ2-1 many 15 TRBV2 CASSVGRAAYNEQFF TGTGCCAGCAGTGTGGGGAGGGCCGCCTACAATGAGCAGTTCTTC